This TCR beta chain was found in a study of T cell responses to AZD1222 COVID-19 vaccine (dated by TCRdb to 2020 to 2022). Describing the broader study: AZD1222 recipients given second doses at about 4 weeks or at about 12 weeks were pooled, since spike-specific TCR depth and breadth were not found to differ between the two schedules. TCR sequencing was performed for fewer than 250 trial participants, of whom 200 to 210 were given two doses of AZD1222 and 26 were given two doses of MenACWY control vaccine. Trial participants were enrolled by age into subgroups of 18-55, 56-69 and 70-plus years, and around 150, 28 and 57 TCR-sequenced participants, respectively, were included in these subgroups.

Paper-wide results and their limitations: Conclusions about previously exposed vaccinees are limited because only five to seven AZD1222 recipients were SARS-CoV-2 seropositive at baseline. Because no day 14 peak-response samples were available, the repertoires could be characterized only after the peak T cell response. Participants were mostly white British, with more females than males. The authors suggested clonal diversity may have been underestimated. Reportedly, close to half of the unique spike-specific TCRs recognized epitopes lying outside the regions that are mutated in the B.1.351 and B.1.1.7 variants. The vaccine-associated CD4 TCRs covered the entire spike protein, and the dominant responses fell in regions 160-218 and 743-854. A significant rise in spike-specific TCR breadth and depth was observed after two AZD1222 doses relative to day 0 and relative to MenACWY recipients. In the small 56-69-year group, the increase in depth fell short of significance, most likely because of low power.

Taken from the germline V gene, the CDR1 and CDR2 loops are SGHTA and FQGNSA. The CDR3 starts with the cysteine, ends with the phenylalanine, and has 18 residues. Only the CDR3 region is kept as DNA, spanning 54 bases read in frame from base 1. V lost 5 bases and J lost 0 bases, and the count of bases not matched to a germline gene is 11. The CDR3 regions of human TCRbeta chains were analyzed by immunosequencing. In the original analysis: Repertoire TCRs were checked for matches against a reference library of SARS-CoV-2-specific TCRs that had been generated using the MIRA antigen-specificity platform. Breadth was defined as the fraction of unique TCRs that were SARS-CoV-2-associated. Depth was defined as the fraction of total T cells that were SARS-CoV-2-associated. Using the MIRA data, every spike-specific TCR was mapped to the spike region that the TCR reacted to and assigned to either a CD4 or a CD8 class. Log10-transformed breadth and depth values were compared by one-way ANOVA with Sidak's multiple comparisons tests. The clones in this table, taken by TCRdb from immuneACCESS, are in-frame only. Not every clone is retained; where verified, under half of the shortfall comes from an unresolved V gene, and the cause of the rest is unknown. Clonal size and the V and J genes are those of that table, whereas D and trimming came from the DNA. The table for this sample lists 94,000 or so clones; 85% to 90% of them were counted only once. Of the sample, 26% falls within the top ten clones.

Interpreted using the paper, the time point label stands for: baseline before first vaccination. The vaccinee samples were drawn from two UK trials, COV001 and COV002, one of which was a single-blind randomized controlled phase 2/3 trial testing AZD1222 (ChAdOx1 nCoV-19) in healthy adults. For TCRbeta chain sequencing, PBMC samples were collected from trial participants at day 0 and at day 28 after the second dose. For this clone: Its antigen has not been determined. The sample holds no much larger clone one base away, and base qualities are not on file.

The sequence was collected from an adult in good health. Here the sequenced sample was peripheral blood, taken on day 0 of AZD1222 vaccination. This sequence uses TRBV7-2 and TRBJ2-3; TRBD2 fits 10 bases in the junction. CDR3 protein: CASSPRLAGGPSTDTQYF. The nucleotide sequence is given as TGTGCCAGCAGCCCCCGTTTAGCGGGAGGCCCTAGCACAGATACGCAGTATTTT.